The sequence of this T cell receptor beta chain was determined in a study of cytomegalovirus exposure and HLA in healthy donors. PCR employed 60 Vbeta and 13 Jbeta primers. The data were produced by immunoSEQ multiplex PCR, yet TCRdb's version contains in-frame clones alone and is incomplete. The data contain about 110,000 clones, over 60% of them singletons. Study conclusions and caveats: Several V segments, TRBV6-2 and TRBV6-3 among them, could not be told apart and were dropped. Analyzed later, most CMV-associated TCR beta chains appeared HLA-restricted. The number of N-insertions in an Asian-associated ancestry cluster was reportedly below the 666-donor mean in a later analysis.

Trimming pared 6 bases from V and 4 bases from J, leaving 12 bases between. Looked up from germline, CDR1 is LNHDA and CDR2 is SQIVND (reference sequence). This CDR3 has 14 amino acids. Note on this clone: As yet, its antigen is unknown.

The sequencing input was PBMCs. The chain couples TRBV19 to TRBJ2-2; TRBD2 is a possible D gene (7 bases). This TCR was sampled from a woman aged 60-70 years in good health and CMV-seropositive. CDR3 sequence: CASRVGGGTGELFF. The CDR3 DNA is TGTGCCAGTAGAGTGGGAGGGGGCACCGGGGAGCTGTTTTTT.